The 17 T cell receptor beta chains presented below share a single source sample, sequenced in a study of neurological immune-mediated disorders. One entry per CDR3 protein, called by TCRdb with MiXCR from the 5' RACE reads. The repertoire has roughly 98,000 distinct CDR3 sequences, over 10% of them found once; the top ten carry about 5%. As for time point: longitudinal time-point 2. Sequencing was carried out using PBMCs. Receptors originate from a female donor with HTLV-1-associated myelopathy (HAM/TSP).

In its sample, this clonotype was seen many times. The chain joins TRBV12-3 or TRBV12-4 to TRBJ2-3, with D tentatively TRBD1 (5 bases). Trimming shortened V by 7 bases and J by 0 bases, and 8 bases separated the two germline ends. The CDR3 has 13 residues. The CDR3 DNA reads as TGTGCCAGCAAAGGGGAAAGCACAGATACGCAGTATTTT. The encoded protein is CASKGESTDTQYF.

This clonotype was detected only a few times. This sequence joins TRBV11-2 and TRBJ2-5; 9 bases fit TRBD2. The germline V gene encodes CDR1 SGHAT and CDR2 FQNNGV. The CDR3 is made up of 17 amino acids. The V and J ends lost 1 base and 1 base, in that order; junction bases with no gene match: 7. In DNA, the CDR3 is TGTGCCAGCAGCTTAGTGGGGCTAGCGGGGACCCAAGAGACCCAGTACTTC. This codes for CASSLVGLAGTQETQYF.

This clonotype has ten or more counts. The chain links TRBV5-1 to TRBJ2-7; a possible D gene is TRBD1 (5 bases). Germline CDR1 and CDR2: SGHRS and YFSETQ. Trimming took off 0 bases at V and 6 bases at J, with 7 bases between the two ends. This CDR3 has 12 residues. CDR3 loop: CASSLEGLEQYF. The CDR3 DNA follows: TGCGCCAGCAGCTTGGAGGGGCTCGAGCAGTACTTC.

The rearrangement links TRBV18 to TRBJ2-4, with D possibly being TRBD1 (6 bases). This CDR3 region has 16 residues. The V end was cut by 1 base, the J end by 0 bases, with 10 bases between. Germline V gene data show CDR1 as KGHSH and CDR2 as LQKENI. The CDR3 loop reads CASSPQGDLAKNIQYF. In nucleotides, the CDR3 is TGTGCCAGCTCACCACAGGGGGACCTAGCCAAAAACATTCAGTACTTC.

This clonotype was found many times. The chain employs TRBV10-3 and TRBJ2-3; D is perhaps TRBD1 (6 bases). CDR3 size: 12 residues. V lost 10 bases and J 1 base, leaving 9 bases between the germline ends. Looked up from germline, CDR1 is ENHRY and CDR2 is SYGVKD. CDR3 bases: TGTGCCAGCTCAGGGGGCACAGATACGCAGTATTTT. It translates to CASSGGTDTQYF.

In its sample, this clonotype was seen many times. The J gene is TRBJ2-7, the V gene TRBV7-9, with D perhaps being TRBD1 or TRBD2 (6 bases each). Deletions cut 7 bases from V and 6 bases from J, with 25 bases between. Germline V gene sequence: CDR1 SEHNR, CDR2 FQNEAQ (reference sequence). This CDR3 is built from 16 residues. CDR3 in amino acids: CASTQLGRVGGLEQYF. The CDR3 DNA is TGTGCCAGCACCCAACTGGGCCGGGTAGGGGGGCTCGAGCAGTACTTC.

A word on this clonotype: Possible read error: a much larger clone is one base away. The chain is built from TRBV5-1 and TRBJ2-3; D unclear. This CDR3 is 12 amino acids long. Looked up from germline, CDR1 is SGHRS and CDR2 is YFSETQ. CDR3 loop: CANSPETDTQYF. The CDR3 bases are TGCGCCAACAGCCCTGAGACAGATACGCAGTATTTT.

This clonotype was seen ten or more times. This sequence joins TRBV6-5 and TRBJ2-3, with a possible D match to TRBD2 (6 bases). V was clipped by 7 bases and J by 6 bases, with 20 bases between them. CDR3 length: 15 residues. Germline-derived CDR1 and CDR2 are MNHEY and SVGAGI. The CDR3 DNA reads TGTGCCAGCACCCCCCGAGCGGGCCACCTGGATACGCAGTATTTT. Protein: CASTPRAGHLDTQYF.

This clonotype was seen ten or more times. This chain links TRBV28 with TRBJ2-2; D unclear. The ends were cut back, 10 bases at V and 2 bases at J, with 8 bases in the middle. Per the germline V gene, CDR1 is MDHEN and CDR2 is SYDVKM. CDR3 length: 12 residues. DNA of the CDR3: TGTGCCACCAGATCCAACACCGGGGAGCTGTTTTTT. It encodes CATRSNTGELFF.

V is TRBV28 and J is TRBJ1-6; 7 positions match TRBD1. J was trimmed by 9 bases and V by 5 bases; bases with no gene match: 13. CDR3 length equals 16 residues. Per germline, CDR1 MDHEN and CDR2 SYDVKM. CDR3 sequence reads: CASSGTGQTRGSPLHF. The CDR3 DNA reads as TGTGCCAGCAGTGGCACGGGACAGACGAGAGGTTCACCCCTCCACTTT.

This clonotype was seen ten or more times. This chain links TRBV20-1 with TRBJ1-5, with D tentatively TRBD1 (5 bases). The germline V and J ends were trimmed by 1 base and 4 bases, with 14 bases remaining between them. This CDR3 is built from 15 residues. Germline V gene sequence: CDR1 DFQATT, CDR2 SNEGSKA (reference sequence). CDR3 nucleotide sequence: TGCAGTGCTAGAGGACCAGGGATCATTAATCAGCCCCAGCATTTT. Encoded protein: CSARGPGIINQPQHF.

Concerning this clonotype: This may stem from a read error, because a much larger clone lies one nucleotide away. The chain joins TRBV3-1 to TRBJ2-3; tentatively, D is TRBD2 (5 bases). Germline values: CDR1 LGHDT, CDR2 YNNKEL (reference sequence). This CDR3 spans 14 amino acids. Trimming cost V 4 bases and J 8 bases, with 16 bases left between them. The chain's CDR3 is CASSRRMGERTQYF. DNA of the CDR3: TGTGCCAGCAGCCGGAGGATGGGCGAGCGTACGCAGTATTTT.

This clonotype was detected ten times or more. This sequence joins TRBV5-1 and TRBJ2-6, with D tentatively TRBD2 (6 bases). Trimming stripped 5 bases from V and 0 bases from J, with 15 bases between. The CDR3 contains 17 residues. Looked up from germline, CDR1 is SGHRS and CDR2 is YFSETQ. The CDR3, as DNA: TGCGCCAGCAGTTTCACCGGGACTGCCTCTGGGGCCAACGTCCTGACTTTC. Translated, it gives CASSFTGTASGANVLTF.

For this clonotype: A much larger clone lies a single base off, so this may be a read error. This chain links TRBV7-9 with TRBJ2-7, with 12 bases fitting TRBD1. V dropped 4 bases and J dropped 5; count of bases not matched to a gene: 6. Germline CDR1 and CDR2: SEHNR and FQNEAQ (reference sequence). The CDR3 totals 15 residues. The CDR3 coding sequence is TGTGCCAGCAGCTGGGGACAGGGGGCTTTGGACGAGCAGTACTTC. It is translated as CASSWGQGALDEQYF.

This clonotype has at least ten counts. J is TRBJ1-6 and V is TRBV9; perhaps TRBD1 as D (5 bases). V dropped 3 bases and J dropped 7 bases, with 11 bases sitting between them. CDR3 length: 14 amino acids. The germline V gene encodes CDR1 SGDLS and CDR2 YYNGEE. The CDR3 DNA follows: TGTGCCAGCAGCGCGACAGTTCACAATTCACCCCTCCACTTT. The encoded protein is CASSATVHNSPLHF. The complete variable domain, with remaining parts taken from reference TRBV9 and TRBJ1-6, reads DSGVTQTPKHLITATGQRVTLRCSPRSGDLSVYWYQQSLDQGLQFLIQYYNGEERAKGNILERFSAQQFPDLHSELNLSSLELGDSALYFCASSATVHNSPLHFGNGTRLTVT.

The gene calls are TRBV5-1 and TRBJ2-2; D gene uncertain. CDR1 SGHRS and CDR2 YFSETQ come from the germline V gene. This CDR3 has 16 amino acids. Trimming removed 2 bases from V and 1 base from J, with 12 bases in between. CDR3 residues: CASSFRVPGNTGELFF. CDR3 nucleotide sequence: TGCGCCAGCAGCTTTCGAGTTCCAGGGAACACCGGGGAGCTGTTTTTT.

This clonotype was detected many times. The chain is built from TRBV5-1 and TRBJ2-7, with D perhaps TRBD1 (7 bases). The CDR3 length is 15 residues. CDR1 and CDR2 (germline): SGHRS, YFSETQ. V lost 6 bases to trimming and J lost 2 bases, with 18 bases between them. The chain's CDR3 is CASNPAGGSTYEQYF. The CDR3 nucleotides read TGCGCCAGCAACCCAGCAGGGGGGTCCACCTACGAGCAGTACTTC.